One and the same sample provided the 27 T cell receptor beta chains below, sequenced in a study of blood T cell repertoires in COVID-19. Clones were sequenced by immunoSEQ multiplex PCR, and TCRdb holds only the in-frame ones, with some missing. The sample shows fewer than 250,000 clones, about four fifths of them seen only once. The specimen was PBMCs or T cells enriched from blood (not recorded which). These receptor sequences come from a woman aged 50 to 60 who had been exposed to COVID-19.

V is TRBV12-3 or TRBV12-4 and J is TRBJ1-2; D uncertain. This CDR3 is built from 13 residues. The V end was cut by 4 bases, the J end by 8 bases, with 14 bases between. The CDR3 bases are TGTGCCAGCAGTTGGACCCGGGCGGGCGGCTACACCTTC. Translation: CASSWTRAGGYTF.

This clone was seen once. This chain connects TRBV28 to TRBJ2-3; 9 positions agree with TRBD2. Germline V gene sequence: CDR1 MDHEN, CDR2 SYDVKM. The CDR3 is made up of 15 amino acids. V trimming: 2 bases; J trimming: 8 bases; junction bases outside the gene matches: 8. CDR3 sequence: CASSLPSGAKGTQYF. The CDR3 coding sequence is TGTGCCAGCAGTTTACCTAGCGGGGCGAAGGGTACGCAGTATTTT. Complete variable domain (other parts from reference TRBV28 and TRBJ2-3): DVKVTQSSRYLVKRTGEKVFLECVQDMDHENMFWYRQDPGLGLRLIYFSYDVKMKEKGDIPEGYSVSREKKERFSLILESASTNQTSMYLCASSLPSGAKGTQYFGPGTRLTVL.

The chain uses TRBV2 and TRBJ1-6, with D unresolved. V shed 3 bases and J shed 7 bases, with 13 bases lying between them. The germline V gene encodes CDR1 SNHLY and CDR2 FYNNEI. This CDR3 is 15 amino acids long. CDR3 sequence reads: CASSDIGRRNSPLHF. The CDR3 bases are TGTGCCAGCAGTGACATAGGACGGAGGAATTCACCCCTCCACTTT. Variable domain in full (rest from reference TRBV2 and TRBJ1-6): EPEVTQTPSHQVTQMGQEVILRCVPISNHLYFYWYRQILGQKVEFLVSFYNNEISEKSEIFDDQFSVERPDGSNFTLKIRSTKLEDSAMYFCASSDIGRRNSPLHFGNGTRLTVT.

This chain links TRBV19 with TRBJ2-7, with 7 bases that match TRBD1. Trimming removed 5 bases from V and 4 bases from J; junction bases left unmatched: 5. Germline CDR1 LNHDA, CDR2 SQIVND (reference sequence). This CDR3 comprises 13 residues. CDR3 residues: CASSRDRRYEQYF. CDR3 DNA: TGTGCCAGTAGTCGGGACAGACGATACGAGCAGTACTTC.

Here the CDR3 reads CASSFNRGSGANVLTF. The CDR3 nucleotides are TGTGCCAGCAGCTTTAATCGGGGCTCTGGGGCCAACGTCCTGACTTTC. The rearrangement links TRBV7-8 to TRBJ2-6, with a weak D call TRBD2 (5 bases). Trimming pared 3 bases from V and 0 bases from J, leaving 9 bases between. The germline CDR1 and CDR2 sequences are SGHVS and FQNEAQ. The CDR3 loop spans 16 amino acids.

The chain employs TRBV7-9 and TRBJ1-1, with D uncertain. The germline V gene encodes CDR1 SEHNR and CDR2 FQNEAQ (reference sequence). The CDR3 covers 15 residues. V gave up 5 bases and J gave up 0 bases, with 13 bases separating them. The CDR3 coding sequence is TGTGCCAGCAGCCCCACGCAGGAATTGAACACTGAAGCTTTCTTT. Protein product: CASSPTQELNTEAFF.

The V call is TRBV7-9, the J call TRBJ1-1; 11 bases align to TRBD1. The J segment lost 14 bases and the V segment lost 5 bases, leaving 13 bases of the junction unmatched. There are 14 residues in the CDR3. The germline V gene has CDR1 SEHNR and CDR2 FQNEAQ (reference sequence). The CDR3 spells CASSLTSGTGGTFF. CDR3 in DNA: TGTGCCAGCAGCCTTACTTCCGGGACAGGGGGGACATTCTTT.

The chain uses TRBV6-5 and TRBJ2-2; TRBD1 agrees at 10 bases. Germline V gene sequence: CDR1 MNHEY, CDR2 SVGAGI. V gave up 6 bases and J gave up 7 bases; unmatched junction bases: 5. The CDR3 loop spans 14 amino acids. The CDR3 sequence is CASRGDRGLGELFF. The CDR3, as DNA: TGTGCCAGCAGGGGTGACAGGGGGCTCGGGGAGCTGTTTTTT.

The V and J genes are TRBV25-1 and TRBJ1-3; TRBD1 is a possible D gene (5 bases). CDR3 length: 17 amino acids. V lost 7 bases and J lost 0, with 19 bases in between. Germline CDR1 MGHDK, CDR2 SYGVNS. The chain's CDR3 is CASTEGAFSRSGNTIYF. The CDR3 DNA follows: TGTGCCAGCACCGAAGGGGCATTTTCCCGCTCTGGAAACACCATATATTTT.

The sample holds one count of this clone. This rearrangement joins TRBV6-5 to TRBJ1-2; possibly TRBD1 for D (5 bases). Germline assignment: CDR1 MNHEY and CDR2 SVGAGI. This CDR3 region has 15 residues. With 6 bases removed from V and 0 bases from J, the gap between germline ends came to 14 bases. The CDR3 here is CASSSGRGANYGYTF. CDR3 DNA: TGTGCCAGCAGCTCAGGACGGGGGGCTAACTATGGCTACACCTTC.

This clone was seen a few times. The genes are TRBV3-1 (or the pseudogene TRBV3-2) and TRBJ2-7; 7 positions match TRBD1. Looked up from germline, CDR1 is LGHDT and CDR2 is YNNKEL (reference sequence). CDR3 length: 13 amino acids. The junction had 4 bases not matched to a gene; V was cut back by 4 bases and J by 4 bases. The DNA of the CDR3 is TGTGCCAGCAGCCCCCCGGACAGGTACGAGCAGTACTTC. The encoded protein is CASSPPDRYEQYF.

CDR3 coding DNA: TGTGCCACCAGTGATTTGTTGCGGGGTAGGCAGTTCTTC. This gives the protein CATSDLLRGRQFF. This chain uses TRBV24-1 with TRBJ2-1; tentatively, D is TRBD2 (6 bases). The V and J ends lost 0 bases and 12 bases respectively, with 11 bases between them. Germline V gives CDR1 KGHDR, CDR2 SFDVKD. The CDR3 loop spans 13 amino acids.

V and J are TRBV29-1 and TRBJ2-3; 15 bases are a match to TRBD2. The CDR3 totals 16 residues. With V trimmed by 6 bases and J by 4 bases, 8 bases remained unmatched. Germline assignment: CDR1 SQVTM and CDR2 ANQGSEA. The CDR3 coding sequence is TGCAGCGTAGAGGGTCGGACTAGCGGGGGGGCAGATACGCAGTATTTT. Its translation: CSVEGRTSGGADTQYF.

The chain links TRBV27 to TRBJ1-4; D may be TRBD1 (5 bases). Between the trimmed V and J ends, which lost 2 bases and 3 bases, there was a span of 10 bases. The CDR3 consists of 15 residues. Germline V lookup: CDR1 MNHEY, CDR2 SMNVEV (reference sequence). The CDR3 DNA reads TGTGCCAGCAGTTTAACTCCACAGGCTAATGAAAAACTGTTTTTT. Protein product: CASSLTPQANEKLFF.

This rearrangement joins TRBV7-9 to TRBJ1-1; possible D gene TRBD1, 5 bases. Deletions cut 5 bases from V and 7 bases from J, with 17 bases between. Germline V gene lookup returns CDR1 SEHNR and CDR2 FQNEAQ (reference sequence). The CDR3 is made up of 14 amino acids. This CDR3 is CASSPERGFYEAFF. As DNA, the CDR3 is TGTGCCAGCAGCCCCGAAAGGGGCTTTTATGAAGCTTTCTTT.

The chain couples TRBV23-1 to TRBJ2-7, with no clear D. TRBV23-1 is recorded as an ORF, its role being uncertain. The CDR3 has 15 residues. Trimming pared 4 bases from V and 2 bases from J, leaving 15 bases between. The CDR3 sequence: CASSPIVTHTYEQYF. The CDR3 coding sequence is TGCGCCAGCAGTCCGATCGTTACTCATACCTACGAGCAGTACTTC.

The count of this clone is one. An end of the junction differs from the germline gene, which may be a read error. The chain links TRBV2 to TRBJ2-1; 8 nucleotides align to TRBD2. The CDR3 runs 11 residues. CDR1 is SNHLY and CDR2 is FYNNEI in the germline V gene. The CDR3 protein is CASSVREGGIF. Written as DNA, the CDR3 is TGTGCCAGCAGTGTCCGGGAGGGTGGGATCTTC.

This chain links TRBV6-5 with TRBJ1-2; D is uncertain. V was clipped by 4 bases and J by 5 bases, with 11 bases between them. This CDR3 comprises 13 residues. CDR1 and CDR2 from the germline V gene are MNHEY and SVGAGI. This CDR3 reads CASSFDWMYGYTF. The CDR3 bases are TGTGCCAGCAGTTTTGACTGGATGTATGGCTACACCTTC.

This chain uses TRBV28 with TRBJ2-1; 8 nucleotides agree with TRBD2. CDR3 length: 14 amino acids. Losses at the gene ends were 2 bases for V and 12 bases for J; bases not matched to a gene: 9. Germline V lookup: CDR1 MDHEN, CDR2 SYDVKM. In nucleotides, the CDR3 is TGTGCCAGCAGTTTAATAGCGGGGTCGAGTGGGCAGTTCTTC. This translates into CASSLIAGSSGQFF.

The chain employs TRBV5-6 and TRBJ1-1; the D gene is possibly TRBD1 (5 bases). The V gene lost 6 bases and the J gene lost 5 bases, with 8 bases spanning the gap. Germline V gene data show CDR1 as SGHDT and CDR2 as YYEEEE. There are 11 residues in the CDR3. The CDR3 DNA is TGTGCCAGCAACGGGGGGACTGAAGCTTTCTTT. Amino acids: CASNGGTEAFF.

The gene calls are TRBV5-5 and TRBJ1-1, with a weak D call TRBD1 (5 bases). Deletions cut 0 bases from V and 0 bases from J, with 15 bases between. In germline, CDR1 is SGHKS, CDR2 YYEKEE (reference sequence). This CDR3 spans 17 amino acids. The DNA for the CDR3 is TGTGCCAGCAGCTTGGAGGGGCAGTCGTTCATGAACACTGAAGCTTTCTTT. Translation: CASSLEGQSFMNTEAFF.

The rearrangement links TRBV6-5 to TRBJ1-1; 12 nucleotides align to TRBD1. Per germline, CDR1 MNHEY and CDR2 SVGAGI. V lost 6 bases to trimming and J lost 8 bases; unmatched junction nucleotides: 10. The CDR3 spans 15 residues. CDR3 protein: CASSLSGQGAAEAFF. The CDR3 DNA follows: TGTGCCAGCAGCCTTTCGGGACAGGGGGCGGCGGAAGCTTTCTTT.

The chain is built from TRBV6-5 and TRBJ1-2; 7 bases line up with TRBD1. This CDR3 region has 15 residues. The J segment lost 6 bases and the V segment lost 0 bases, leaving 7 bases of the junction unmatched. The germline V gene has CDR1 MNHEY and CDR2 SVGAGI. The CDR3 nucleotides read TGTGCCAGCAGTTACTCGAGAGGGGGCGGCAATGGCTACACCTTC. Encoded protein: CASSYSRGGGNGYTF.

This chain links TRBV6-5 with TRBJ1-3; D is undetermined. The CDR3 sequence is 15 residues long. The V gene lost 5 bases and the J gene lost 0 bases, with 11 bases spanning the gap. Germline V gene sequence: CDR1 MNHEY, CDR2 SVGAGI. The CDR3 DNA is TGTGCCAGCAGTCAAAGACACATCTCTGGAAACACCATATATTTT. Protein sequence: CASSQRHISGNTIYF.

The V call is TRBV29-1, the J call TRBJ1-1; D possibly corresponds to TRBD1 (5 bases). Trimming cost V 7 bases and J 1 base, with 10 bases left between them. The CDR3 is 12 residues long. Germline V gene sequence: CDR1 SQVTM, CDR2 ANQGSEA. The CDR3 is CSARTPNTEAFF. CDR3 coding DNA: TGCAGCGCACGGACACCGAACACTGAAGCTTTCTTT. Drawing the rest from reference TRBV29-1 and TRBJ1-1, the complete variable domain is SAVISQKPSRDICQRGTSLTIQCQVDSQVTMMFWYRQQPGQSLTLIATANQGSEATYESGFVIDKFPISRPNLTFSTLTVSNMSPEDSSIYLCSARTPNTEAFFGQGTRLTVV.

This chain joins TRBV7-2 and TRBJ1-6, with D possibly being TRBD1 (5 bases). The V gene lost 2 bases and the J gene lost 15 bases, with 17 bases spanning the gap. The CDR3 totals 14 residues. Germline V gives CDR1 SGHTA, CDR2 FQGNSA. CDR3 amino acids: CASSLSPQPGVLHF. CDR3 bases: TGTGCCAGCAGCTTATCTCCGCAGCCGGGGGTCCTCCACTTT. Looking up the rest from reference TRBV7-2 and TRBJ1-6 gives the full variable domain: GAGVSQSPSNKVTEKGKDVELRCDPISGHTALYWYRQSLGQGLEFLIYFQGNSAPDKSGLPSDRFSAERTGGSVSTLTIQRTQQEDSAVYLCASSLSPQPGVLHFGNGTRLTVT.

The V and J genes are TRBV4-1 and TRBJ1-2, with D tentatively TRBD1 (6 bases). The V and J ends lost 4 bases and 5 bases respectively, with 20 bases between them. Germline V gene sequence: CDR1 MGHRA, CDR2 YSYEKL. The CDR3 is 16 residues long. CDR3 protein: CASSLERTEDIYGYTF. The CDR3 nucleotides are TGCGCCAGCAGCCTAGAGAGGACAGAAGACATTTATGGCTACACCTTC.